One sample yielded the 25 T cell receptor beta chains listed below, sequenced in a study of T cells in localized non-small cell lung cancer. TCRdb's copy holds only in-frame clones and misses some; the assay was immunoSEQ multiplex PCR. Of approximately 1,400 clones in the sample, around 25% were seen once. The sequences come from normal lung tissue next to the tumor, collected before any cancer treatment. The receptors here all came from a man aged 18 to 49 with stage II lung adenocarcinoma.

The rearrangement joins TRBV6-8 to TRBJ2-7; no reliable D call. Trimming left V 7 bases short and J 3 bases short, with 16 bases between. Germline V gene lookup returns CDR1 MNHGY and CDR2 SAAAGT. The CDR3 extends over 14 amino acids. CDR3 sequence reads: CASKHSQIRYEQYF. The CDR3, as DNA: TGTGCCAGCAAGCACAGCCAGATCCGCTACGAGCAGTACTTC.

This clone is medium-sized within its sample. This chain links TRBV11-3 with TRBJ2-3; a weak D match, TRBD2 (5 bases). V was shortened by 7 bases and J by 3 bases, with 17 bases between the two germline ends. This CDR3 has 15 amino acids. Germline V CDR1 and CDR2: SGHNT, YENEEA. The CDR3 sequence: CASTRGSAGTDTQYF. The CDR3 DNA follows: TGTGCCAGCACCCGTGGCTCCGCGGGTACAGATACGCAGTATTTT.

The V and J genes are TRBV19 and TRBJ2-6, with D perhaps matching TRBD2 (5 bases). The CDR3 is 17 residues long. V lost 5 bases, J lost 0 bases, and 14 bases lay in between. The V gene's germline CDR1 is LNHDA and CDR2 SQIVND (reference sequence). CDR3 bases: TGTGCCAGTAGTTCCAGCGGAGTGAGCTCTGGGGCCAACGTCCTGACTTTC. Protein: CASSSSGVSSGANVLTF.

This clone appeared a few times. J is TRBJ1-1 and V is TRBV4-1; 8 nucleotides line up with TRBD1. Trimming removed 4 bases from V and 0 bases from J; junction bases left unmatched: 4. The CDR3 covers 15 residues. CDR1 and CDR2 (germline): MGHRA, YSYEKL. CDR3 coding DNA: TGCGCCAGCAGCCCAGGACAGGGAATGAACACTGAAGCTTTCTTT. As protein: CASSPGQGMNTEAFF.

The rearrangement links TRBV19 to TRBJ2-7; 8 bases agree with TRBD2. Germline V gives CDR1 LNHDA, CDR2 SQIVND (reference sequence). The CDR3 has 15 residues. Unmatched junction bases numbered 6, after V lost 3 bases and J lost 2 bases. The CDR3 DNA reads TGTGCCAGTAGTATTGAGCGGGGGCTAACCTACGAGCAGTACTTC. This codes for CASSIERGLTYEQYF.

This clone was seen a few times. The chain has TRBV11-3 and TRBJ2-3; tentative D call: TRBD2 (7 bases). Germline CDR1 reads SGHNT; CDR2 reads YENEEA. This CDR3 is 19 amino acids long. V was clipped by 2 bases and J by 8 bases, with 29 bases between them. CDR3 bases: TGTGCCAGCAGCTTATTAGGGGGACAAGCGGGGTTTGGGGCGGGTACGCAGTATTTT. It yields the protein CASSLLGGQAGFGAGTQYF.

Here the CDR3 DNA reads TGTGCCAGTAGTTGGGGGACAGGGAGCTATAACTATGGCTACACCTTC. Translated: CASSWGTGSYNYGYTF. The chain joins TRBV19 to TRBJ1-2; 9 bases fit TRBD1. Germline CDR1 and CDR2: LNHDA and SQIVND (reference sequence). After removal of 5 bases from V and 1 base from J, the junction contained 8 bases not matched to a gene. The CDR3 length is 16 residues.

V and J are TRBV9 and TRBJ2-3; TRBD2 matches 8 bases. Germline trimming cut 6 bases from V and 2 bases from J; bases unmatched to any gene: 5. From germline, CDR1 is SGDLS and CDR2 YYNGEE. The CDR3 is 14 amino acids. The CDR3 DNA reads TGTGCCAGCACCGCGGGGGGATCCACAGATACGCAGTATTTT. It specifies CASTAGGSTDTQYF.

The chain joins TRBV10-2 to TRBJ2-7; 11 positions match TRBD2. Germline V gene lookup returns CDR1 WSHSY and CDR2 SAAADI. This CDR3 contains 13 residues. Trimming took 9 bases from V and 0 from J; bases not matched to a gene: 1. This CDR3 reads CASTSGGSYEQYF. CDR3 coding DNA: TGCGCCAGTACTAGCGGGGGCTCCTACGAGCAGTACTTC.

The rearrangement links TRBV11-3 to TRBJ2-4; possible D gene TRBD2, 6 bases. Germline V lookup: CDR1 SGHNT, CDR2 YENEEA. The CDR3 runs to 18 residues. Trimming removed 4 bases at V and 3 bases at J, with 22 bases between. This CDR3 reads CASSWDRRGGVVKNIQYF. The DNA for the CDR3 is TGTGCCAGCAGCTGGGACCGGCGGGGTGGGGTGGTCAAAAACATTCAGTACTTC.

The chain is built from TRBV11-3 and TRBJ1-5; no reliable D call. Germline values: CDR1 SGHNT, CDR2 YENEEA. Trimming stripped 6 bases from V and 2 bases from J, with 11 bases between. The CDR3 has 14 residues. Here the CDR3 DNA reads TGTGCCAGCAGTTACACCCACGGCAATCAGCCCCAGCATTTT. Translation: CASSYTHGNQPQHF.

In its sample, this clone is large. This chain uses TRBV11-3 with TRBJ2-5; TRBD2 aligns across 12 bases. Germline trimming cut 2 bases from V and 5 bases from J; bases unmatched to any gene: 6. Germline V gives CDR1 SGHNT, CDR2 YENEEA. CDR3 length equals 16 residues. The CDR3 spells CASSLRLAGVRETQYF. CDR3 sequence (DNA): TGTGCCAGCAGCTTAAGACTAGCGGGGGTCCGGGAGACCCAGTACTTC.

This chain connects TRBV29-1 to TRBJ2-7; 10 bases match TRBD1. CDR3 length equals 13 residues. The trim removed 7 bases at V and 6 bases at J, leaving 9 bases unmatched. Germline lookup yields CDR1 SQVTM and CDR2 ANQGSEA. In DNA, the CDR3 is TGCAGCGGCGAGGGGACAGGGGTTCGCGAGCAGTACTTC. As protein: CSGEGTGVREQYF.

This chain connects TRBV25-1 to TRBJ1-3; possible D gene TRBD1, 5 bases. This CDR3 contains 14 residues. From germline, CDR1 is MGHDK and CDR2 SYGVNS. V lost 5 bases and J 2 bases, leaving 10 bases between the germline ends. CDR3 in DNA: TGTGCCAGCAGTAGCGACAGAACTGGAAACACCATATATTTT. Its translation is CASSSDRTGNTIYF. The whole variable domain, remainder taken from reference TRBV25-1 and TRBJ1-3, is EADIYQTPRYLVIGTGKKITLECSQTMGHDKMYWYQQDPGMELHLIHYSYGVNSTEKGDLSSESTVSRIRTEHFPLTLESARPSHTSQYLCASSSDRTGNTIYFGEGSWLTVV.

This rearrangement joins TRBV6-8 to TRBJ1-1, with 7 bases identical to TRBD1. The CDR3 extends over 17 amino acids. Germline CDR1 MNHGY, CDR2 SAAAGT. Trimming took 7 bases from V and 0 from J; bases not matched to a gene: 14. CDR3 sequence reads: CASTITGARGMNTEAFF. In DNA, the CDR3 is TGTGCCAGCACTATCACAGGGGCCCGGGGGATGAACACTGAAGCTTTCTTT.

In this sample, this clone turned up a few times. This chain joins TRBV11-3 and TRBJ2-1; 9 bases line up with TRBD2. J lost 5 bases, V lost 2 bases, and 4 bases had no gene match. This CDR3 region has 15 residues. CDR1 is SGHNT, CDR2 YENEEA, per germline. CDR3 DNA: TGTGCCAGCAGCTTACAGCGGGGGGCGAACAATGAGCAGTTCTTC. Amino acid sequence: CASSLQRGANNEQFF.

The chain employs TRBV18 and TRBJ1-5; 9 bases match TRBD1. With 3 bases clipped from V and 3 bases from J, the junction kept 9 bases outside the gene matches. Germline CDR1 and CDR2: KGHSH and LQKENI. The CDR3 contains 17 residues. CDR3 amino acids: CASSPGTGRFDNQPQHF. As DNA, the CDR3 is TGTGCCAGCTCACCGGGGACAGGGCGGTTTGACAATCAGCCCCAGCATTTT.

The rearrangement joins TRBV6-8 to TRBJ2-4; tentatively, D is TRBD2 (6 bases). The CDR3 has 15 amino acids. Germline assignment: CDR1 MNHGY and CDR2 SAAAGT. Deletions cut 4 bases from V and 8 bases from J, with 18 bases between. CDR3 protein: CASSSIMGGRDIQYF. In DNA, the CDR3 is TGTGCCAGCAGTTCCATCATGGGGGGTAGGGACATTCAGTACTTC.

The rearrangement joins TRBV30 to TRBJ1-6; unclear D gene. This CDR3 has 15 amino acids. V was trimmed by 2 bases and J by 5 bases, leaving 13 bases between them. Per the germline V gene, CDR1 is GTSNPN and CDR2 is SVGIG (reference sequence). CDR3 DNA sequence: TGTGCCTGGAGTCATAGTGGGCGAGATAATTCACCCCTCCACTTT. It codes for CAWSHSGRDNSPLHF.

CDR3 region: CASSSGTAHMDTEAFF. In nucleotides, the CDR3 is TGTGCCAGCAGTTCCGGGACCGCTCACATGGACACTGAAGCTTTCTTT. The chain uses TRBV25-1 and TRBJ1-1; possibly TRBD1 for D (5 bases). The germline gives CDR1 MGHDK, CDR2 SYGVNS. Trimming cost V 5 bases and J 3 bases, with 19 bases left between them. The CDR3 is 16 residues long.

Only a few counts were recorded for this clone. The chain links TRBV19 to TRBJ2-7; the match to TRBD2 covers 8 bases. Germline-derived CDR1 and CDR2 are LNHDA and SQIVND (reference sequence). V trimming: 2 bases; J trimming: 3 bases; junction bases outside the gene matches: 6. CDR3 size: 15 residues. The chain's CDR3 is CASSISSSGHYEQYF. CDR3 sequence (DNA): TGTGCCAGTAGTATATCGTCTAGCGGGCACTACGAGCAGTACTTC.

This chain uses TRBV11-3 with TRBJ1-1; TRBD1 matches 7 bases. Germline CDR1 and CDR2: SGHNT and YENEEA. The CDR3 extends over 15 amino acids. Trimming took 1 base from V and 7 from J; bases not matched to a gene: 9. CDR3 residues: CASSLVQSRTGEAFF. The CDR3 DNA reads TGTGCCAGCAGCTTAGTCCAATCCAGGACAGGTGAAGCTTTCTTT.

The chain is built from TRBV28 and TRBJ2-1, with D possibly matching TRBD2 (6 bases). V was cut by 2 bases and J by 6 bases, with 14 bases left in between. The CDR3 extends over 15 amino acids. Germline CDR1 MDHEN, CDR2 SYDVKM. The CDR3: CASSLPARGPNEQFF. CDR3 bases: TGTGCCAGCAGTTTACCAGCGCGGGGCCCCAATGAGCAGTTCTTC.

The CDR3 DNA follows: TGTGCCAGCAGTGAGTTGGCAGGAGGTTACGAGCAGTACTTC. This encodes CASSELAGGYEQYF. The chain uses TRBV6-8 and TRBJ2-7, with a tentative D call TRBD2 (5 bases). The CDR3 extends over 14 amino acids. Looked up from germline, CDR1 is MNHGY and CDR2 is SAAAGT. V lost 5 bases to trimming and J lost 4 bases, with 15 bases between them.

This clone showed up just a few times. The chain is built from TRBV6-8 and TRBJ2-5; 9 bases are a match to TRBD1. The germline CDR1 and CDR2 sequences are MNHGY and SAAAGT. The CDR3 totals 16 residues. J gave up 1 base and V 6 bases, and 9 bases lay outside the gene matches. CDR3 in DNA: TGTGCCAGCAGATACCACGTGACAGGGGGCCAAGAGACCCAGTACTTC. It is translated as CASRYHVTGGQETQYF.